These 11 T cell receptor beta chains came from one sample sequenced in a study of T cell responses to AZD1222 COVID-19 vaccine. Only in-frame clones appear in the TCRdb table, and some are missing; sequencing was by immunoSEQ multiplex PCR. The table lists 120,000 or so clones, around 89% of them singletons. Sequences were derived from peripheral blood, sampled on day 0 of AZD1222 vaccination. All receptors come from an adult in good health.

This clone was observed once. The chain uses TRBV30 and TRBJ1-1, with a possible D match to TRBD1 (6 bases). Trimming shortened V by 3 bases and J by 1 base, and 9 bases separated the two germline ends. This CDR3 is 13 amino acids long. Germline V gene lookup returns CDR1 GTSNPN and CDR2 SVGIG (reference sequence). CDR3 protein: CAWRRGANTEAFF. The CDR3 nucleotides read TGTGCCTGGAGGCGGGGGGCGAACACTGAAGCTTTCTTT.

The J gene is TRBJ2-3, the V gene TRBV12-5; 12 nucleotides match TRBD2. V shed 3 bases, J shed 1 base, and the junction held 2 bases outside the gene matches. The germline CDR1 and CDR2 sequences are LGHNT and FRNRAP. The CDR3 is made up of 16 amino acids. The CDR3: CASGFGTSGRTDTQYF. CDR3 DNA: TGTGCTAGTGGTTTCGGGACTAGCGGGCGCACAGATACGCAGTATTTT.

The rearrangement joins TRBV10-3 to TRBJ1-6; tentatively, D is TRBD1 (5 bases). Between the trimmed V and J ends, which lost 0 bases and 9 bases, there was a span of 12 bases. Per the germline V gene, CDR1 is ENHRY and CDR2 is SYGVKD. The length of the CDR3 is 15 residues. The CDR3 spells CAISESTQGSSPLHF. The DNA of the CDR3 is TGTGCCATCAGTGAGTCCACCCAGGGTAGTTCACCCCTCCACTTT.

In this sample, this clone turned up once. This chain connects TRBV6-2 or TRBV6-3 to TRBJ1-2; D unresolved. This CDR3 comprises 14 residues. The germline CDR1 and CDR2 sequences are MNHEY and SVGEGT. V lost 2 bases and J 5 bases, leaving 12 bases between the germline ends. The DNA for the CDR3 is TGTGCCAGCAGTTACGCCAGTTTATCGTATGGCTACACCTTC. Its protein is CASSYASLSYGYTF.

This chain connects TRBV5-1 to TRBJ2-2; D may be TRBD2 (6 bases). The CDR3 has 16 residues. CDR1 is SGHRS, CDR2 YFSETQ, per germline. V dropped 3 bases and J dropped 2 bases, with 14 bases sitting between them. This CDR3 reads CASSWGERPNTGELFF. In DNA form, the CDR3 reads TGCGCCAGCAGCTGGGGGGAGAGGCCAAACACCGGGGAGCTGTTTTTT.

This chain links TRBV19 with TRBJ1-4; tentatively, D is TRBD1 (5 bases). Looked up from germline, CDR1 is LNHDA and CDR2 is SQIVND (reference sequence). V was shortened by 5 bases and J by 8 bases, with 18 bases between the two germline ends. CDR3 length: 15 amino acids. CDR3 sequence: CASSENRDLREKLFF. CDR3 bases: TGTGCCAGTAGTGAGAACCGGGACCTCAGGGAAAAACTGTTTTTT. Combining the CDR3 with reference TRBV19 and TRBJ1-4 gives the whole variable domain DGGITQSPKYLFRKEGQNVTLSCEQNLNHDAMYWYRQDPGQGLRLIYYSQIVNDFQKGDIAEGYSVSREKKESFPLTVTSAQKNPTAFYLCASSENRDLREKLFFGSGTQLSVL.

This rearrangement joins TRBV14 to TRBJ2-2; 8 bases match TRBD2. Germline assignment: CDR1 SGHDN and CDR2 FVKESK. With V trimmed by 4 bases and J by 3 bases, 10 bases remained unmatched. The CDR3 length is 17 residues. CDR3 amino acids: CASSPLSGGADTGELFF. In DNA, the CDR3 is TGTGCCAGCAGCCCTCTCAGCGGGGGCGCCGACACCGGGGAGCTGTTTTTT.

Only one count was recorded for this clone. CDR3 in DNA: TGCGCCAGCAGCTTGGGTCAATTCTCCTACGAGCAGTACTTC. Translating gives CASSLGQFSYEQYF. This sequence joins TRBV5-1 and TRBJ2-7; D unclear. Germline assignment: CDR1 SGHRS and CDR2 YFSETQ. Trimming removed 0 bases from V and 0 bases from J, with 7 bases in between. There are 14 residues in the CDR3.

The chain couples TRBV7-3 to TRBJ1-1; perhaps TRBD1 as D (5 bases). Germline V gene data show CDR1 as SGHTA and CDR2 as FQGTGA. The CDR3 length is 14 residues. V was trimmed by 5 bases and J by 1 base, leaving 11 bases between them. In DNA, the CDR3 is TGTGCCAGCAGCCTCGGGACGGGGAACACTGAAGCTTTCTTT. This translates into CASSLGTGNTEAFF.

The CDR3 spells CASSTRLGDEQFF. In nucleotides, the CDR3 is TGTGCCAGTAGTACCAGACTAGGGGATGAGCAGTTCTTC. The genes are TRBV19 and TRBJ2-1, with D perhaps TRBD2 (6 bases). The germline V and J ends were trimmed by 4 bases and 8 bases, with 12 bases remaining between them. The germline V gene encodes CDR1 LNHDA and CDR2 SQIVND (reference sequence). This CDR3 spans 13 amino acids.

This chain's CDR3 is CASSFRTWETQYF. The CDR3 DNA reads as TGTGCCAGCAGCTTTAGGACCTGGGAGACCCAGTACTTC. The chain employs TRBV7-2 and TRBJ2-5; D gene unclear. CDR1 and CDR2 (germline): SGHTA, FQGNSA. Trimming pared 3 bases from V and 5 bases from J, leaving 10 bases between. The CDR3 covers 13 residues.